This T cell receptor (beta chain) came from a study of blood T cell repertoires in COVID-19 (dated by TCRdb to the early 2020s). Study-wide context: Collaborator samples came from the United States, Italy and Spain and covered acute and convalescent phases of COVID-19. The repertoires were released in a freely available public database meant as a resource for research on the immune response to SARS-CoV-2. The samples were drawn from two sources: the first 160 participants of the ongoing ImmuneRACE study, and approximately 1,300 subjects contributed by 6 global collaborators. The material from the prospective study consisted of cDNA or gDNA derived from T cells, B-cell-depleted T cells, or PBMCs. The dataset comprised deeply sampled blood TCRbeta repertoires from subjects exposed to, actively infected with, or recovered from COVID-19. Nearly every sample came with metadata listing a de-identified subject ID, COVID-19 status, age in years and sex. Where available, HLA class I and class II types were taken from metadata supplied by the sample provider and were not determined by assay-based typing.

Collaborating institutions collected whole blood in K2EDTA tubes following their own protocols. For TCRbeta analysis, collaborator samples were shipped as frozen whole blood, as isolated PBMCs, or as DNA extracted from either sample type. Of note for this clone: This receptor's antigen is unknown. Per-base qualities were not stored, and no clone one base away is much larger.

TCRbeta CDR3 regions were amplified from genomic DNA using the immunoSEQ Assay, a bias-controlled multiplex PCR. The paper's data handling went like this. Within the assay, amplification of reference gene primers was used to estimate how many nucleated cells each sample contained. Sequence reads were collapsed and filtered to measure the absolute abundance of every unique TCRbeta CDR3 rearrangement. Productive Simpson clonality was computed per sample as the square root of Simpson's diversity index over productive rearrangements. TCRdb's version of the immuneACCESS table is confined to in-frame rearrangements and falls short of the full clone set. An unresolved V gene accounts for under half of the shortfall where checked; the remainder is of unknown origin. Clone size and the V and J calls come from that table; the DNA yielded D and trimming. This sample comprises around 150,000 clones, 90% of them detected only once. The ten most abundant clones make up roughly a sixth of the sample.

Beyond this particular receptor, the publication reports: The amount of clinical and demographic metadata varied by source and participant and was provided uncurated.

The sequencing sample was made of peripheral blood. This clonotype was sampled from a man between 60 and 70 years old with active or convalescent COVID-19.

Here is the DNA: TGTGCCAGCAGCTTAGTGGCGGACAGGCTGAACACTGAAGCTTTCTTT. Translation gives CASSLVADRLNTEAFF. The chain joins TRBV7-2 to TRBJ1-1, and TRBD1 matches 7 of the central bases. In the germline V gene, CDR1 corresponds to SGHTA and CDR2 to FQGNSA. Counted from cysteine to phenylalanine, this CDR3 has 16 amino acids. The CDR3 DNA has 48 bases and is translated from base 1. V ends up 1 base short and J 0 bases short, with an unmatched junction base count of 5.